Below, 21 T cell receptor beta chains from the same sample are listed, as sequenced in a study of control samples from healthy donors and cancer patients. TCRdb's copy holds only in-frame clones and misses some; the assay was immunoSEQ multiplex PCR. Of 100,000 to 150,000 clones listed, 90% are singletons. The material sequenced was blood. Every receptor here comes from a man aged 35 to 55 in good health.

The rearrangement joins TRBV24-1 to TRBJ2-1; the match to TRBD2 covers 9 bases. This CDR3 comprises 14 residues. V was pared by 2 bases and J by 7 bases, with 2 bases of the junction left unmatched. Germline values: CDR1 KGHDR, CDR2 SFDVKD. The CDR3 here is CATSDSLAGNEQFF. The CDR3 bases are TGTGCCACCAGTGATTCCCTAGCGGGAAATGAGCAGTTCTTC.

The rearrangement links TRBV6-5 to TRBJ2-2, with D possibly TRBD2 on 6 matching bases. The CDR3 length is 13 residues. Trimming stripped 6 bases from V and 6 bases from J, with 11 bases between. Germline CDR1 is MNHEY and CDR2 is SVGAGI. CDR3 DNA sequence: TGTGCCAGCAGCGGCTGGAGGGCCGGGGAGCTGTTTTTT. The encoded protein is CASSGWRAGELFF.

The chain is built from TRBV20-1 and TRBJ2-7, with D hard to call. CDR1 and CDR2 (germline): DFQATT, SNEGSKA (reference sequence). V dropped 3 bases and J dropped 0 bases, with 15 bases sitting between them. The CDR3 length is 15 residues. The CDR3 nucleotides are TGCAGTGCTAGTCTCGTCCCCTCGGGCTCCTACGAGCAGTACTTC. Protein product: CSASLVPSGSYEQYF.

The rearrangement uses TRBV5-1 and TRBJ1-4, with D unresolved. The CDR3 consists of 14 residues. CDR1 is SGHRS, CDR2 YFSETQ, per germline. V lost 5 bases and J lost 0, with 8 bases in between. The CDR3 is CASRIVATNEKLFF. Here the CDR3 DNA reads TGCGCCAGCAGAATAGTTGCAACTAATGAAAAACTGTTTTTT.

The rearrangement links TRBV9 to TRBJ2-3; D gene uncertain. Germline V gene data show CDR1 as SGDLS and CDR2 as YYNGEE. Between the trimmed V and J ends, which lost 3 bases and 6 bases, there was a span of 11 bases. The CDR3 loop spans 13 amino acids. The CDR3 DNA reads TGTGCCAGCAGCGCCTTTAGAAGCGATACGCAGTATTTT. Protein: CASSAFRSDTQYF.

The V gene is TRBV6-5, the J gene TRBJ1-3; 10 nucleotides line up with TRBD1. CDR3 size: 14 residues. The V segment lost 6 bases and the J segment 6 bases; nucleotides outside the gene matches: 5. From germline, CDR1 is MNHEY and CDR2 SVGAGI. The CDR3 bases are TGTGCCAGCAGAGTCGGGACAGGGGTAAACACCATATATTTT. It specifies CASRVGTGVNTIYF.

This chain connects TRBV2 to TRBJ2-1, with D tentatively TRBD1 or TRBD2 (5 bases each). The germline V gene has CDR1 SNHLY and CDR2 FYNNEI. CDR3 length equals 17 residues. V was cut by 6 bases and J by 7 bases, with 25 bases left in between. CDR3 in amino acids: CASRQRPGAIMRNEQFF. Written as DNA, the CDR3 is TGTGCCAGCAGACAAAGGCCCGGGGCTATTATGAGGAATGAGCAGTTCTTC.

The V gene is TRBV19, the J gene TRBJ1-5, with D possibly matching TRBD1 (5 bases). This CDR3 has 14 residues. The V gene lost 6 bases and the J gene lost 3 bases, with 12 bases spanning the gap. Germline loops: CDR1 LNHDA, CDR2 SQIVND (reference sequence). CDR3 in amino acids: CASRARGSNQPQHF. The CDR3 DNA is TGTGCCAGTAGGGCGAGGGGATCCAATCAGCCCCAGCATTTT.

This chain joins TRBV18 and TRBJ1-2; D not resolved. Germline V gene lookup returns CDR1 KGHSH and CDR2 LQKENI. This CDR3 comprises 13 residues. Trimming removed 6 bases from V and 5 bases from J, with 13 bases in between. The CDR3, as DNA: TGTGCCAGCTCGCCCAGGCTTTCTTATGGCTACACCTTC. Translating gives CASSPRLSYGYTF. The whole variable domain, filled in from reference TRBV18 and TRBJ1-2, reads NAGVMQNPRHLVRRRGQEARLRCSPMKGHSHVYWYRQLPEEGLKFMVYLQKENIIDESGMPKERFSAEFPKEGPSILRIQQVVRGDSAAYFCASSPRLSYGYTFGSGTRLTVV.

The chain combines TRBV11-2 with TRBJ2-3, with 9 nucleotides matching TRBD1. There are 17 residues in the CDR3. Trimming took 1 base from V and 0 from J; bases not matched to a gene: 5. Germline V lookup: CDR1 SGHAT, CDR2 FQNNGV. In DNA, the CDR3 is TGTGCCAGCAGCTTAGCGGGACAGGGAATCAGCACAGATACGCAGTATTTT. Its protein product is CASSLAGQGISTDTQYF.

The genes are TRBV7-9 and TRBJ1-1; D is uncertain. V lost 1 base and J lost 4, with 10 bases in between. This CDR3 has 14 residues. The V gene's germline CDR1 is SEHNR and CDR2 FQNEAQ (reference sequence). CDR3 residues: CASSLGSGSTEAFF. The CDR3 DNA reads TGTGCCAGCAGCTTAGGTAGTGGTAGCACTGAAGCTTTCTTT.

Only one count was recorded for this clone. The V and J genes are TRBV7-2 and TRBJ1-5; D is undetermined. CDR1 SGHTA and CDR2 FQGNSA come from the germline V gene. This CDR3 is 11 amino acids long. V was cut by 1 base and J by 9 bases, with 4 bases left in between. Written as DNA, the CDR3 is TGTGCCAGCAGCTTAGGTGGGCCCCAGCATTTT. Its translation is CASSLGGPQHF.

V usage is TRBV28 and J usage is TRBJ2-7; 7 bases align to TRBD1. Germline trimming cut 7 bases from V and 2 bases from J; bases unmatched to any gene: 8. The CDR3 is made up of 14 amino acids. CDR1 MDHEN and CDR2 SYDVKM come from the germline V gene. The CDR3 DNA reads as TGTGCCAGCAATCCCCCCGGGACAGCCTACGAGCAGTACTTC. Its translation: CASNPPGTAYEQYF.

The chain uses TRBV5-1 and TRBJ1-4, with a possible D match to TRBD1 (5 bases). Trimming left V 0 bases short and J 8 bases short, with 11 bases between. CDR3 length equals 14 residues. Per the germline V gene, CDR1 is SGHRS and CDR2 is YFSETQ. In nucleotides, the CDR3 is TGCGCCAGCAGCTTGGAGGGACGGAACGAAAAACTGTTTTTT. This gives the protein CASSLEGRNEKLFF. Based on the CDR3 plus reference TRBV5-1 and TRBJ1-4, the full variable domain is KAGVTQTPRYLIKTRGQQVTLSCSPISGHRSVSWYQQTPGQGLQFLFEYFSETQRNKGNFPGRFSGRQFSNSRSEMNVSTLELGDSALYLCASSLEGRNEKLFFGSGTQLSVL.

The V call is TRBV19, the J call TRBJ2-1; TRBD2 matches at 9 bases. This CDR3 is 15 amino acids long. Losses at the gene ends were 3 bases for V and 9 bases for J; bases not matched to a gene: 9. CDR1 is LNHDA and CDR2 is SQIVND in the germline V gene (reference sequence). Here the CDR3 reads CASSMSSGANVEQFF. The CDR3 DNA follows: TGTGCCAGTAGTATGTCTAGCGGGGCCAACGTTGAGCAGTTCTTC.

Here the CDR3 reads CASSKQGANEKLFF. CDR3 nucleotides: TGTGCCAGCTCAAAACAGGGGGCGAATGAAAAACTGTTTTTT. V gene TRBV18 combines with J gene TRBJ1-4; 9 bases match TRBD1. The CDR3 has 14 residues. The V segment lost 5 bases and the J segment 5 bases; nucleotides outside the gene matches: 3. In germline, CDR1 is KGHSH, CDR2 LQKENI.

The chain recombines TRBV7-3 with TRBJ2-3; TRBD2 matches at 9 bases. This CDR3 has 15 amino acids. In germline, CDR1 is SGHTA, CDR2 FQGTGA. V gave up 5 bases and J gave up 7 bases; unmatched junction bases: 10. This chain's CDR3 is CASSRLAEQRNTQYF. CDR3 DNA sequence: TGTGCCAGCAGCCGACTAGCGGAACAAAGGAATACGCAGTATTTT. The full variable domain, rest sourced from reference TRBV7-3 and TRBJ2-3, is GAGVSQTPSNKVTEKGKYVELRCDPISGHTALYWYRQSLGQGPEFLIYFQGTGAADDSGLPNDRFFAVRPEGSVSTLKIQRTERGDSAVYLCASSRLAEQRNTQYFGPGTRLTVL.

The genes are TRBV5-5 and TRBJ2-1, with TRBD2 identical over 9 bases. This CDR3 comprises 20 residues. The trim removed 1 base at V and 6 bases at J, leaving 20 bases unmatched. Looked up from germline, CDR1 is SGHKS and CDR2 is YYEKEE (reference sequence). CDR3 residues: CASSLHAAGLAGTRANEQFF. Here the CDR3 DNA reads TGTGCCAGCAGCTTGCATGCAGCTGGGCTAGCGGGGACGAGGGCCAATGAGCAGTTCTTC.

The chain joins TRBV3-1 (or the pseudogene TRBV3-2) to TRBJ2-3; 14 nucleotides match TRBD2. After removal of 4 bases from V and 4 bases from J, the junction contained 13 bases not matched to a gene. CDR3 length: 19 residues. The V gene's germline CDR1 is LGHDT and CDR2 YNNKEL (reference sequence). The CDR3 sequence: CASSPRLAGGSGGSDTQYF. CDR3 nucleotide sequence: TGTGCCAGCAGCCCTCGACTAGCGGGGGGGTCCGGAGGCTCAGATACGCAGTATTTT.

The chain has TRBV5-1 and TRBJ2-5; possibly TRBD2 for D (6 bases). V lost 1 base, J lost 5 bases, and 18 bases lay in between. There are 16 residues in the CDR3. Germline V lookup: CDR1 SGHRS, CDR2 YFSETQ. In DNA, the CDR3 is TGCGCCAGCAGCTTGATCTCACTTAGCGGAGGCGAGACCCAGTACTTC. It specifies CASSLISLSGGETQYF.

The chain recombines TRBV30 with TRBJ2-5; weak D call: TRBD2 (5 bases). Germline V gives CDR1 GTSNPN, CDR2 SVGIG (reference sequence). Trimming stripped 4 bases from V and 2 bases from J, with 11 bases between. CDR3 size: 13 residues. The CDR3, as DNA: TGTGCCTGGATGAGGGTGAAGCAAGAGACCCAGTACTTC. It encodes CAWMRVKQETQYF.